Below, one T cell receptor (beta chain) is given with its context. Its antigen remains undetermined. No much larger clonotype is one base removed from it; base qualities were not supplied. In the multiplex PCR, 52 forward TRBV primers and 13 reverse TRBJ primers were used, and assay-based and computational corrections were applied for amplification bias. Rearranged TRB loci were amplified from genomic DNA by multiplex PCR within the immunoSEQ assay. TRB amplicons were sequenced on an Illumina HiSeq platform. In the source study's methods: Custom algorithms error-filtered the raw sequences and aligned them to reference gene sequences, after which the immunoSEQ online tools were used for analysis. Productive and nonproductive TRB rearrangement frequencies were evaluated among both unique and total sequences. For TRB CDR3 positions 6 and 7, hydrophobicity together with amino acid composition served as the basis for assessing self-reactivity potential. Prism software was used to run t tests, Mann-Whitney tests or two-way ANOVA for comparisons between groups. The table was pulled from immuneACCESS by TCRdb, which kept in-frame rearrangements only. Such tables lose some clones; where checked, under half of the loss comes from unresolved V genes, and the rest has no known cause. That table supplies the V and J calls and clone size; D and trimming were determined from the DNA. The sample has around 29,000 clones on record, 93% of them singletons. In total, the top ten clones hold 0.85% to 1% of the sample.

This entry comes from a study of regulatory T cells (dated by TCRdb to the late 2010s). With regard to the full study: The study compared T-cell receptor beta repertoires of sorted regulatory, conventional CD4+ and CD8+ T cells between CD3G-deficient patients and healthy controls.

The study at large found these results: Hydrophobic residues at CDR3 positions 6 and 7 were enriched in conventional CD4+ T cells from CD3G-deficient patients, suggesting more self-reactive specificities. Patient repertoires showed restricted unique TRB V-J pairs and skewed V and J gene usage, most marked in regulatory T cells.

CDR1 and CDR2 (MNHNS, SASEGT) derive from the germline V gene. Taken from cysteine to phenylalanine, the CDR3 has 12 residues. The only DNA kept is the CDR3, 36 bases in frame from the first base. V lost 6 bases and J lost 6 bases, and the count of bases not matched to a germline gene is 5. All CD3G-deficient patients had evidence of autoimmunity, which was more severe in two of the patients. At testing, patients were between 2 and 39 years old and showed lower naive and higher memory CD4+ and CD8+ T-cell proportions. CD4+ cells were FACS-sorted into CD25-high CD127-low regulatory T cells and CD25-low CD127-high conventional CD4+ T cells. Five to seven individuals with CD3G deficiency were included in the patient group. An international network of physicians across the United States, Europe and Asia provided the patient samples and clinical data. Ficoll density separation was used to isolate peripheral blood mononuclear cells.

The sequence came from a child between 2 and 9 years old with CD3G deficiency. The chain uses TRBV6-1 and TRBJ2-7; TRBD1 matches 7 bases in the middle. The sample comprised conventional CD4+ T cells sorted from blood. The nucleotide sequence is TGTGCCAGCAGCTTTTCAGGGGGCGAGCAGTACTTC. Its coded protein is CASSFSGGEQYF.